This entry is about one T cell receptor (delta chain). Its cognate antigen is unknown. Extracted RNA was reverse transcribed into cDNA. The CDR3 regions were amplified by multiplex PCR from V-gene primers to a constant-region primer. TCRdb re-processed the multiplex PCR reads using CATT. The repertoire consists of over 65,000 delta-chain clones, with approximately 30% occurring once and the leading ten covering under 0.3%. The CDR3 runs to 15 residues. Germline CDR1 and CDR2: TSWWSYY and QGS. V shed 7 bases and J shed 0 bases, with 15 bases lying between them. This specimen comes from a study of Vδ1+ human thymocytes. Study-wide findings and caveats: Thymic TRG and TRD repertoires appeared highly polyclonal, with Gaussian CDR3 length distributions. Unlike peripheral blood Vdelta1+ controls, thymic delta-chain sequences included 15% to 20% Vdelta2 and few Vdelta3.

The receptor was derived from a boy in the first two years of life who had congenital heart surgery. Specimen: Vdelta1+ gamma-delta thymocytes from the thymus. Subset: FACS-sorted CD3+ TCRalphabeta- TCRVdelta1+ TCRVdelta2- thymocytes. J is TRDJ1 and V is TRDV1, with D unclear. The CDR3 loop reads CALVSTKENTDKLIF. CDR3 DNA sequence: TGTGCTCTTGTATCGACCAAGGAGAACACCGATAAACTCATCTTT.